This T cell receptor beta chain was profiled in a study of regulatory T cells in long-lasting Graves disease. Time point reported: newly diagnosed GD, antithyroid drugs for less than 3 months. Extracted RNA from PBMCs served as the source of the TCR library. Nine milliliters of peripheral blood were taken and placed in EDTA tubes. Notes on the study in general: There was favoring of TRBV28, TRBJ1-2 and TRBJ2-5 in persistent disease.

With 0 bases removed from V and 8 bases from J, the gap between germline ends came to 8 bases. The CDR3 loop spans 13 amino acids. Germline V lookup: CDR1 MDHEN, CDR2 SYDVKM. Building of the TCR beta libraries involved iRepertoire HTBI primers and Arm-PCR of CDR3 regions. TCRdb re-called the multiplex PCR reads through MiXCR, storing one row per CDR3 protein. The sample has hundreds of thousands of distinct CDR3 sequences, approximately 20% seen once. Remarks on this clonotype: Its antigen is currently unknown. This may stem from a read error, because a much larger clone lies one nucleotide away.

The gene calls are TRBV28 and TRBJ2-1; the D call may be TRBD1 or TRBD2 (6 bases each). The sequence was obtained from a female donor with Graves disease. The source material was peripheral blood mononuclear cells (PBMCs), sampled at new diagnosis, from a patient treated with antithyroid drugs. The CDR3 protein is CASSLWGGDEQFF. The CDR3 nucleotides are TGTGCCAGCAGTTTATGGGGGGGCGATGAGCAGTTCTTC. The full variable domain, rest sourced from reference TRBV28 and TRBJ2-1, is DVKVTQSSRYLVKRTGEKVFLECVQDMDHENMFWYRQDPGLGLRLIYFSYDVKMKEKGDIPEGYSVSREKKERFSLILESASTNQTSMYLCASSLWGGDEQFFGPGTRLTVL.